Many counts were recorded for the clone carrying this T cell receptor (beta chain). Its antigen is as yet unknown. This sample was included in a study of T cells after yellow fever vaccination. Study overall: Researchers used SMART-Seq v4 Ultra Low Input to prepare fractions that had low cell numbers.

Overall study findings and caveats: Within FACS-sorted repertoires, abundant clonotypes contaminating from the bulk population could be present.

Via MiXCR, TCRdb re-called the 5' RACE reads, giving one row per CDR3 protein. Of some 160,000 distinct CDR3 sequences in the sample, 6% to 7.5% are singletons; the top ten hold under 3%. The CDR3 is 16 amino acids. Losses at the gene ends were 6 bases for V and 5 bases for J; bases not matched to a gene: 15. The germline CDR1 and CDR2 sequences are MNHEY and SVGAGI. The sequence derives from a man aged 18 to 29 who received the YFV17D yellow fever vaccine. The V gene is TRBV6-5, the J gene TRBJ1-1; 7 bases line up with TRBD1. The sample consisted of CD4+ T cells sorted from PBMCs, taken roughly 5 days after the first yellow fever vaccination. CDR3: CASRQQEYRGRTEAFF. The CDR3 DNA sequence: TGTGCCAGCAGACAGCAGGAATACAGGGGCCGAACTGAAGCTTTCTTT.